This paragraph covers one T cell receptor beta chain sequence. Sequenced by immunoSEQ multiplex PCR; TCRdb stores in-frame clones only, minus some. The data hold about 150,000 clones, with roughly nine tenths observed a single time. The entry originates in a study of control samples from healthy donors and cancer patients. The CDR3 sequence is 14 residues long. V lost 5 bases and J lost 6; bases outside the gene matches: 7. Germline lookup yields CDR1 MDHEN and CDR2 SYDVKM. The source of this sequence is a young woman in good health. The rearrangement uses TRBV28 and TRBJ1-5, with 7 bases matching TRBD1. The sequencing sample was made of blood. This chain's CDR3 is CASSLTGYSQPQHF. In DNA form, the CDR3 reads TGTGCCAGCAGTCTGACAGGGTATAGTCAGCCCCAGCATTTT.